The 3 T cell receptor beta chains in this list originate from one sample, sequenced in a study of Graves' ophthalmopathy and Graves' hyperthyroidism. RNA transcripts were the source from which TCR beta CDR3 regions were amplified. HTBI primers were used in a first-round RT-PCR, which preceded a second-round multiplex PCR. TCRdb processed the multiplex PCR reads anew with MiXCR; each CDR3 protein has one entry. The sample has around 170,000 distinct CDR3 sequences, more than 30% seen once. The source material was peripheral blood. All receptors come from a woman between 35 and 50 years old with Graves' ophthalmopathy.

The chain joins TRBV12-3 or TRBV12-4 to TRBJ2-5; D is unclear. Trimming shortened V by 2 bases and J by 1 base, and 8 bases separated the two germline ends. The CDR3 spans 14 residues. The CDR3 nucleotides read TGTGCCAGCAGTTTACGGCACCTCCAAGAGACCCAGTACTTC. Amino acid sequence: CASSLRHLQETQYF.

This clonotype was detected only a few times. CDR3 nucleotides: TGTGCCAGCAGTGGCCTGAGCTCCTACGAGCAGTACTTC. Its translation is CASSGLSSYEQYF. The chain couples TRBV28 to TRBJ2-7; D unclear. The CDR3 covers 13 residues. V was shortened by 5 bases and J by 0 bases, with 8 bases between the two germline ends. The V gene's germline CDR1 is MDHEN and CDR2 SYDVKM.

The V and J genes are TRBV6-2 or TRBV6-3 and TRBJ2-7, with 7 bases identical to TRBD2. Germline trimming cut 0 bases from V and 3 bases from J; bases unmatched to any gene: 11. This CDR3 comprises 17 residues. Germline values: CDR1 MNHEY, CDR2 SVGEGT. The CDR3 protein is CASSYSRGSGQYYEQYF. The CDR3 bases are TGTGCCAGCAGTTACTCGAGAGGTAGCGGGCAGTACTACGAGCAGTACTTC.